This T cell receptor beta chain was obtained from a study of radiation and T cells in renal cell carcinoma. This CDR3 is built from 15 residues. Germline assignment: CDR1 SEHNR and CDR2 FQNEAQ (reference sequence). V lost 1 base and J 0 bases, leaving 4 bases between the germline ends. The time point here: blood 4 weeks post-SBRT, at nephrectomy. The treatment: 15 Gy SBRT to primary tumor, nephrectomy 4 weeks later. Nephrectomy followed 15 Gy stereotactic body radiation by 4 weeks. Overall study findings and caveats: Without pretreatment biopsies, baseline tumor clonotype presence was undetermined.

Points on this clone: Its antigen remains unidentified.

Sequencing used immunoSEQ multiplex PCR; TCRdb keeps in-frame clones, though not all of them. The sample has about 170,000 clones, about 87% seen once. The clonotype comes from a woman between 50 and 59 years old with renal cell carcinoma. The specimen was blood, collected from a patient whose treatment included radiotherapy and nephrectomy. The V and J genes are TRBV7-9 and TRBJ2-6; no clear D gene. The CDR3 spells CASSLVHSGANVLTF. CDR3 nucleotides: TGTGCCAGCAGCTTAGTCCACTCTGGGGCCAACGTCCTGACTTTC.